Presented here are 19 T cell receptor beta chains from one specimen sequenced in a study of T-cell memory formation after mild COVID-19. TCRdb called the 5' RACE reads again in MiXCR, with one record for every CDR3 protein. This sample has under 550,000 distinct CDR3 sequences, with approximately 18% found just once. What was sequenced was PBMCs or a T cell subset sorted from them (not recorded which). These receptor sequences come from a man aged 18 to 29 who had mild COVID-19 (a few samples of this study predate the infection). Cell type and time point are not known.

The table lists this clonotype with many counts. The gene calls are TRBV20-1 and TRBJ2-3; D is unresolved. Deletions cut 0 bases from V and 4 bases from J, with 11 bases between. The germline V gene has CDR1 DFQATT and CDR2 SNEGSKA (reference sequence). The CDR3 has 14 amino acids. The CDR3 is CSARDPAGADTQYF. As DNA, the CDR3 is TGCAGTGCTAGAGATCCAGCTGGCGCAGATACGCAGTATTTT.

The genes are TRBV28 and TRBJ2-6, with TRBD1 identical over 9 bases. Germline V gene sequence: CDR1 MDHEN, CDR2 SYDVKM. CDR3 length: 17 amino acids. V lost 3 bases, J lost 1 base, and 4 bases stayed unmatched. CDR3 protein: CASSFGTGRSGANVLTF. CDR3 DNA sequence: TGTGCCAGCAGTTTCGGGACAGGGAGGTCTGGGGCCAACGTCCTGACTTTC.

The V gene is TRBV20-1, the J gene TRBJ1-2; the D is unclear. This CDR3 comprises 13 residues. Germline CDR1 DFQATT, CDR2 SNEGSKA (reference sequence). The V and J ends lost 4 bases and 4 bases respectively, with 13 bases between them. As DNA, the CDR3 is TGCAGTGCTAATGCGGGCAGTCTCTATGGCTACACCTTC. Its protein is CSANAGSLYGYTF.

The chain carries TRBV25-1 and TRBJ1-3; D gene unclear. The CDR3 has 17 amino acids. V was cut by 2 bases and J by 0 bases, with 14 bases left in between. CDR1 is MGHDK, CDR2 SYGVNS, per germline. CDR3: CASSEGVLGSSGNTIYF. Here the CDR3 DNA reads TGTGCCAGCAGTGAAGGGGTTCTAGGGAGCTCTGGAAACACCATATATTTT. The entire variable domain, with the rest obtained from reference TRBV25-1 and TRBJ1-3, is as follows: EADIYQTPRYLVIGTGKKITLECSQTMGHDKMYWYQQDPGMELHLIHYSYGVNSTEKGDLSSESTVSRIRTEHFPLTLESARPSHTSQYLCASSEGVLGSSGNTIYFGEGSWLTVV.

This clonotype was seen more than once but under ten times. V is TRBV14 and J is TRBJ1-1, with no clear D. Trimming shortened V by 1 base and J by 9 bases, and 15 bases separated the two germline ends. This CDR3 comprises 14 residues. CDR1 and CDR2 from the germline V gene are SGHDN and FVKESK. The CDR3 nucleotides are TGTGCCAGCAGCCAAGGAGGTAGAAGCGCGAAAGCTTTCTTT. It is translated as CASSQGGRSAKAFF.

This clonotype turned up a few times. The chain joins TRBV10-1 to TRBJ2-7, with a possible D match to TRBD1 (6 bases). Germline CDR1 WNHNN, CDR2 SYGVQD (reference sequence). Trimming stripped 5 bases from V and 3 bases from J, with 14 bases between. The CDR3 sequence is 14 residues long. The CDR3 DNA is TGCGCCAGCAGTACACAGGGTAAGGACTACGAGCAGTACTTC. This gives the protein CASSTQGKDYEQYF.

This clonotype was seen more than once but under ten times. In DNA, the CDR3 is TGTGCCAGCAGCGCAACCCCCGTTGGGGGCAGGGATGGCTACACCTTC. This gives the protein CASSATPVGGRDGYTF. This chain connects TRBV9 to TRBJ1-2; a possible D gene is TRBD1 (6 bases). V was pared by 3 bases and J by 6 bases, with 21 bases between. Germline loops: CDR1 SGDLS, CDR2 YYNGEE. CDR3 length: 16 residues.

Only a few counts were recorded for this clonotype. The CDR3 DNA reads TGTGCCAGCTCAGAACAGGGACAGGACTCTGGGGCCAACGTCCTGACTTTC. It encodes CASSEQGQDSGANVLTF. J is TRBJ2-6 and V is TRBV18, with TRBD1 matching 8 bases. This CDR3 is built from 17 residues. Per germline, CDR1 KGHSH and CDR2 LQKENI. J lost 0 bases, V lost 5 bases, and 6 bases had no gene match.

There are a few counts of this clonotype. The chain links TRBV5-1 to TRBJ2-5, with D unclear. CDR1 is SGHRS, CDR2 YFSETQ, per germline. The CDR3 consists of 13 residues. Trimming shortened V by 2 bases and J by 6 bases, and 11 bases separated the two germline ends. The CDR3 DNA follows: TGCGCCAGCAGCTTTCGCTATCCGAAGACCCAGTACTTC. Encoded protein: CASSFRYPKTQYF.

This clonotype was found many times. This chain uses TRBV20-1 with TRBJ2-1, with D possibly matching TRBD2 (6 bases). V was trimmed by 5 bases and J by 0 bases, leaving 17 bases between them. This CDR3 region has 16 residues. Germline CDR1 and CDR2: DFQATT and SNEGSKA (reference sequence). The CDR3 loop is CSALDSGLPSYNEQFF. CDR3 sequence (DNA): TGCAGTGCTTTAGATTCGGGACTCCCCTCCTACAATGAGCAGTTCTTC.

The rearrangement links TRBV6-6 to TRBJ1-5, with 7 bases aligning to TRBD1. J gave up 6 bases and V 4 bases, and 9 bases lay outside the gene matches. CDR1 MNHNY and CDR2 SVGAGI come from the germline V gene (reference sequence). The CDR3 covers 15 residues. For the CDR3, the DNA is TGTGCCAGCAGTTCTAGACAGGGATCGGTTCAGCCCCAGCATTTT. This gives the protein CASSSRQGSVQPQHF.

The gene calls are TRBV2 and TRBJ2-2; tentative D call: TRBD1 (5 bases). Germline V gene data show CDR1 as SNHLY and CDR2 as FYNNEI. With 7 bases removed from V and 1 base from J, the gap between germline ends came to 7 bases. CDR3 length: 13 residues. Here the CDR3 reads CASTGQNTGELFF. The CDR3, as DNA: TGTGCCAGCACTGGACAGAACACCGGGGAGCTGTTTTTT.

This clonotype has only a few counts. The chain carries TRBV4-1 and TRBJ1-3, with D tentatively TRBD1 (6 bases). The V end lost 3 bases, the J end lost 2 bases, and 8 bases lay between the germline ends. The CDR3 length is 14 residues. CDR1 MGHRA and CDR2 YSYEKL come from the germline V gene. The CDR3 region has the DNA TGCGCCAGCAGCCATCGGGGGCCTGGAAACACCATATATTTT. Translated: CASSHRGPGNTIYF.

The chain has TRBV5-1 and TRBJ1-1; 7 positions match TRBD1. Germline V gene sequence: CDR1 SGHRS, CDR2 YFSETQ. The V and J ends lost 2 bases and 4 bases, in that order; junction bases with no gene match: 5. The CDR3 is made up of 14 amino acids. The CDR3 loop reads CASSLQGFRTEAFF. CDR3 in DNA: TGCGCCAGCAGCTTACAGGGGTTTCGCACTGAAGCTTTCTTT.

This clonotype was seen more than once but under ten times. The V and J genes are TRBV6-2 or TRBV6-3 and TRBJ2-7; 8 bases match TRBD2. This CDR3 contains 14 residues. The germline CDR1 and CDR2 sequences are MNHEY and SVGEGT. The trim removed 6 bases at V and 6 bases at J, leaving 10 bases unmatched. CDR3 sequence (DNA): TGTGCCAGCAGACGGACGAGCCGGGGGGGCGAGCAGTACTTC. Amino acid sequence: CASRRTSRGGEQYF.

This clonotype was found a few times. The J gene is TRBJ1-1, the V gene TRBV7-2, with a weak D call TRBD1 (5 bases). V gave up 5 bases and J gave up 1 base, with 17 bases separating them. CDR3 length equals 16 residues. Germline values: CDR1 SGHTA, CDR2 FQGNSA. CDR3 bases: TGTGCCAGCAGCCCCCTCTCAGGGAAGAAGAACACTGAAGCTTTCTTT. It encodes CASSPLSGKKNTEAFF.

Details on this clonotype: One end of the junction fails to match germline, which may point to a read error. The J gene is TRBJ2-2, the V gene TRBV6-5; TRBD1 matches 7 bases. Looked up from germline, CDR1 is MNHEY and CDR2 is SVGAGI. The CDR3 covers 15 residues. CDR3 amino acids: CASTYSQGSRRELFF. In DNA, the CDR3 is TGTGCCAGCACTTACTCACAGGGGAGTCGTAGGGAGCTGTTTTTT.

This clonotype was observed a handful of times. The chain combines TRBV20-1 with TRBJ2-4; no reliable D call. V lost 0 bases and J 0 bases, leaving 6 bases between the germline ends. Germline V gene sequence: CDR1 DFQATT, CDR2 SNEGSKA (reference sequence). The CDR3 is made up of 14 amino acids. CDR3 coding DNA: TGCAGTGCTAGAGATGTGGTAGCCAAAAACATTCAGTACTTC. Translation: CSARDVVAKNIQYF.

CDR3 loop: CASSLGDGGQETQYF. The CDR3 coding sequence is TGCGCCAGCAGCTTGGGAGACGGCGGCCAAGAGACCCAGTACTTC. The J gene is TRBJ2-5, the V gene TRBV5-1; D remains ambiguous. Germline V gene data show CDR1 as SGHRS and CDR2 as YFSETQ. This CDR3 comprises 15 residues. V dropped 0 bases and J dropped 1 base, with 10 bases sitting between them.